This TCR beta chain came from a study of blood T cell repertoires in COVID-19. Study-wide background: Samples taken during acute and convalescent COVID-19 were collected in the United States, Italy and Spain. Sources were T cells, B-cell-depleted T cells, or PBMCs; the material itself was cDNA or gDNA.

Across about two dozen US areas, participants ranged in age from 18 to 89 years. All recovered Cohort 3 donors got two negative PCRs, got clearance, or saw symptom resolution. Clones were read by immunoSEQ multiplex PCR, and TCRdb kept only the in-frame ones, dropping some. The sample yields 150,000 or so clones, 80% to 85% seen once. CDR1 and CDR2 (germline): MNHNS, SASEGT. The CDR3 has 13 residues. Trimming shortened V by 2 bases and J by 3 bases, and 7 bases separated the two germline ends. This chain uses TRBV6-1 with TRBJ1-1; D unclear. The sequence was collected from a woman aged 55-75 years who had recovered from COVID-19. The sample consisted of PBMCs or T cells enriched from blood (not recorded which). The CDR3 protein is CASSEYIYTEAFF. For the CDR3, the DNA is TGTGCCAGCAGTGAATATATATACACTGAAGCTTTCTTT.